The rows below give T cell receptor beta chains drawn from one sample of a study of control samples from healthy donors and cancer patients. Produced via immunoSEQ multiplex PCR; TCRdb's table is partial and in-frame only. The table shows roughly 100,000 clones, with around 88% occurring only once. The specimen sequenced was blood. The source of these receptors is a young man in good health. Each CDR3 is given with its conserved first and last residue. The D gene is left open where the match is weak. The size of a clone is reported for some rows only, either as once, few or many, or as a class for expanded clones.

size: .; length: 13; V: TRBV11-2; J: TRBJ2-4; D: .; DNA: TGTGCCAGCAGCGTAATCCTCGGGGACATTCAGTACTTC; CDR3: CASSVILGDIQYF
size: .; length: 16; V: TRBV9; J: TRBJ1-4; D: .; DNA: TGTGCCAGCAGCGTAGGATCCTCGTGGGTAGGTGAAAAACTGTTTTTT; CDR3: CASSVGSSWVGEKLFF
size: .; length: 16; V: TRBV5-4; J: TRBJ2-3; D: .; DNA: TGTGCCAGCAGCTTGGGGGCCCCGGGGGCCACAGATACGCAGTATTTT; CDR3: CASSLGAPGATDTQYF
size: .; length: 16; V: TRBV7-9; J: TRBJ2-5; D: .; DNA: TGTGCCAGCAGCCCCACGCGGTCAGGGTATCAAGAGACCCAGTACTTC; CDR3: CASSPTRSGYQETQYF
size: .; length: 15; V: TRBV5-3; J: TRBJ2-1; D: .; DNA: TGTGCCAGAAGCTTGAATTATCGGGAGTTGGGTGAGCAGTTCTTC; CDR3: CARSLNYRELGEQFF
size: .; length: 20; V: TRBV6-1; J: TRBJ1-2; D: TRBD1; DNA: TGTGCCAGCAGTGAAAGGCACTCCTCAGGCTACGGACAGCGACAGGGTGGCTACACCTTC; CDR3: CASSERHSSGYGQRQGGYTF
size: .; length: 13; V: TRBV12-3/TRBV12-4; J: TRBJ1-2; D: .; DNA: TGTGCCAGCAGTTCAGGGCTGGACTATGGCTACACCTTC; CDR3: CASSSGLDYGYTF
size: .; length: 15; V: TRBV19; J: TRBJ2-3; D: TRBD2; DNA: TGTGCCAGTAGTAGTAGCGGGAGTTGGGAAGATACGCAGTATTTT; CDR3: CASSSSGSWEDTQYF
size: few; length: 15; V: TRBV11-3; J: TRBJ1-1; D: .; DNA: TGTGCCAGCAGCTTACTAGGTGGGGCGAACACTGAAGCTTTCTTT; CDR3: CASSLLGGANTEAFF
size: .; length: 13; V: TRBV12-3/TRBV12-4; J: TRBJ1-3; D: .; DNA: TGTGCCAGCAGTTTAGGGGGGGGAAACACCATATATTTT; CDR3: CASSLGGGNTIYF
size: few; length: 16; V: TRBV27; J: TRBJ1-1; D: TRBD1; DNA: TGTGCCAGCAGCCAGGACAGGCTAGCCGGTAGGACTGAAGCTTTCTTT; CDR3: CASSQDRLAGRTEAFF
size: few; length: 16; V: TRBV3-1/TRBV3-2; J: TRBJ1-4; D: .; DNA: TGTGCCAGCAGCCAAGGCCCCGGGACGGCTAATGAAAAACTGTTTTTT; CDR3: CASSQGPGTANEKLFF
size: once; length: 15; V: TRBV3-1/TRBV3-2; J: TRBJ2-1; D: TRBD2; DNA: TGTGCCAGCAGCCTTAGCGGGAGCTCCTACAATGAGCAGTTCTTC; CDR3: CASSLSGSSYNEQFF
size: .; length: 15; V: TRBV4-2; J: TRBJ1-5; D: .; DNA: TGTGCCAGCAGCCAAGTGGGGATAGGGGATCAGCCCCAGCATTTT; CDR3: CASSQVGIGDQPQHF
size: .; length: 14; V: TRBV30; J: TRBJ2-7; D: .; DNA: TGTGCCTGGAGTCTATCTCCACCGGTATACGAGCAGTACTTC; CDR3: CAWSLSPPVYEQYF
size: .; length: 14; V: TRBV11-3; J: TRBJ2-3; D: .; DNA: TGTGCCAGCACCCCTGGGAGGAGCACAGATACGCAGTATTTT; CDR3: CASTPGRSTDTQYF
size: .; length: 14; V: TRBV4-1; J: TRBJ1-2; D: .; DNA: TGCGCCAGCAGCCAAGTGACACCCAAGGCGGGCTACACCTTC; CDR3: CASSQVTPKAGYTF
size: .; length: 13; V: TRBV27; J: TRBJ2-7; D: .; DNA: TGTGCCAGCAGCTGGGGGGCCCCCTACGAGCAGTACTTC; CDR3: CASSWGAPYEQYF
size: .; length: 18; V: TRBV6-2/TRBV6-3; J: TRBJ1-6; D: .; DNA: TGTGCCAGCAGTTACGCGGACGGATTAAGGGGTATCAATTCACCCCTCCACTTT; CDR3: CASSYADGLRGINSPLHF
size: .; length: 12; V: TRBV4-1; J: TRBJ1-2; D: .; DNA: TGCGCCAGTTCTGACAGTTCCTATGGCTACACCTTC; CDR3: CASSDSSYGYTF
size: .; length: 16; V: TRBV18; J: TRBJ2-3; D: .; DNA: TGTGCCAGCTCATCGATCGGGCAGGGATGGGGAGATACGCAGTATTTT; CDR3: CASSSIGQGWGDTQYF
size: .; length: 13; V: TRBV2; J: TRBJ1-3; D: TRBD1; DNA: TGTGCCAGCTCGACAGGGGAAGGAAACACCATATATTTT; CDR3: CASSTGEGNTIYF
size: .; length: 16; V: TRBV28; J: TRBJ2-3; D: TRBD2; DNA: TGTGCCAGCAGTTTACCGGGACTAGCGGGATCAGATACGCAGTATTTT; CDR3: CASSLPGLAGSDTQYF
size: .; length: 16; V: TRBV12-1; J: TRBJ2-2; D: .; DNA: TGTGCCAGCAGCTCGGGACTAGCGGGAGAGACCGGGGAGCTGTTTTTT; CDR3: CASSSGLAGETGELFF
size: .; length: 12; V: TRBV30; J: TRBJ1-4; D: .; DNA: TGTGCCTGGAGTGTACTTCGGGAAAAACTGTTTTTT; CDR3: CAWSVLREKLFF
size: .; length: 13; V: TRBV7-2; J: TRBJ1-1; D: .; DNA: TGTGCCAGCAGCCCTCAGGGTTACACTGAAGCTTTCTTT; CDR3: CASSPQGYTEAFF
size: .; length: 17; V: TRBV11-3; J: TRBJ2-7; D: TRBD2; DNA: TGTGCCAGCAGTCCGAAGCTCGGGACTAGCGGGAGCTACGAGCAGTACTTC; CDR3: CASSPKLGTSGSYEQYF
size: few; length: 15; V: TRBV27; J: TRBJ1-3; D: .; DNA: TGTGCCAGCAGACTTGGTAGCAACTCTGGAAACACCATATATTTT; CDR3: CASRLGSNSGNTIYF
size: .; length: 12; V: TRBV12-3/TRBV12-4; J: TRBJ2-2; D: .; DNA: TGTGCCAGCAGGCTAGCGCCCGGGGAGCTGTTTTTT; CDR3: CASRLAPGELFF
size: .; length: 17; V: TRBV18; J: TRBJ2-3; D: TRBD1; DNA: TGTGCCAGCTCACCAGTGTCGGGACAGGTCGGCACAGATACGCAGTATTTT; CDR3: CASSPVSGQVGTDTQYF
size: .; length: 15; V: TRBV1; J: TRBJ1-5; D: .; DNA: TGCACCAGCAGCAGCGGGACAGCTAGCAATCAGCCCCAGCATTTT; CDR3: CTSSSGTASNQPQHF
size: .; length: 13; V: TRBV29-1; J: TRBJ2-7; D: TRBD1; DNA: TGCAGCGCTTCCGACAGGGAGACCTACGAGCAGTACTTC; CDR3: CSASDRETYEQYF
size: .; length: 14; V: TRBV7-2; J: TRBJ2-3; D: TRBD2; DNA: TGTGCCAGCAGCTTGGCGGGAGTCCCAGATACGCAGTATTTT; CDR3: CASSLAGVPDTQYF
size: .; length: 17; V: TRBV7-2; J: TRBJ2-7; D: TRBD2; DNA: TGTGCCAGCAGCTTAGAGACCCCACTAGCGGGAGCCTACGAGCAGTACTTC; CDR3: CASSLETPLAGAYEQYF
size: .; length: 18; V: TRBV5-6; J: TRBJ1-2; D: TRBD1; DNA: TGTGCCAGCAGCTCTAGGGGGACAGGGGGCCTTTTTAACTATGGCTACACCTTC; CDR3: CASSSRGTGGLFNYGYTF
size: .; length: 11; V: TRBV12-3/TRBV12-4; J: TRBJ1-3; D: .; DNA: TGTGCCAGCAGTCTCGGAAACACCATATATTTT; CDR3: CASSLGNTIYF
size: .; length: 13; V: TRBV19; J: TRBJ2-7; D: .; DNA: TGTGCCAGTAGTATAGATTTGATATACGAGCAGTACTTC; CDR3: CASSIDLIYEQYF
size: .; length: 13; V: TRBV20-1; J: TRBJ1-2; D: .; DNA: TGCAGTGCTAGTACGGGCAAAAACTATGGCTACACCTTC; CDR3: CSASTGKNYGYTF
size: .; length: 14; V: TRBV9; J: TRBJ1-4; D: .; DNA: TGTGCCAGCAGCGTAGCGCGCGGTAATGAAAAACTGTTTTTT; CDR3: CASSVARGNEKLFF
size: .; length: 14; V: TRBV13; J: TRBJ2-7; D: .; DNA: TGTGCCAGCAGCTTTGGCGGTGTAGCCTACGAGCAGTACTTC; CDR3: CASSFGGVAYEQYF
size: .; length: 13; V: TRBV19; J: TRBJ1-5; D: .; DNA: TGTGCCAGTAGTGGAGTGGATTCCCAGCCCCAGCATTTT; CDR3: CASSGVDSQPQHF
size: once; length: 14; V: TRBV27; J: TRBJ2-7; D: TRBD2; DNA: TGTGCCAGCAGGGAACTAGCGGGGGTTTACGAGCAGTACTTC; CDR3: CASRELAGVYEQYF
size: .; length: 13; V: TRBV18; J: TRBJ2-5; D: .; DNA: TGTGCCAGCTCACCCCGGGGAATCGAGACCCAGTACTTC; CDR3: CASSPRGIETQYF
size: .; length: 16; V: TRBV19; J: TRBJ2-5; D: TRBD2; DNA: TGTGCCAGTAGTAGACGACTAGCGGGAGGGCAAGAGACCCAGTACTTC; CDR3: CASSRRLAGGQETQYF
size: .; length: 13; V: TRBV5-4; J: TRBJ1-1; D: .; DNA: TGTGCCAGCTCTTTTCAAGGGGGCACTGAAGCTTTCTTT; CDR3: CASSFQGGTEAFF
size: .; length: 13; V: TRBV11-2; J: TRBJ2-7; D: .; DNA: TGTGCCAGCAGCTTAGGCCACTTCGGCGAGCAGTACTTC; CDR3: CASSLGHFGEQYF